The T cell receptor beta chain described here comes from a study of blood T cell repertoires in COVID-19. About the study: Samples of COVID-19 (acute and convalescent) were obtained from the United States, Italy and Spain.

Germline CDR1 reads MGHRA; CDR2 reads YSYEKL. J gave up 12 bases and V 1 base, and 0 bases lay outside the gene matches. This CDR3 has 12 residues. Patients of the Seattle cohort, enrolled during active infection, were followed longitudinally. Original handling: Estimated nucleated cell counts came from reference gene primer amplification. TCRdb's copy holds only in-frame clones and misses some; the assay was immunoSEQ multiplex PCR. That table supplies the V and J calls and clone size; D and trimming were determined from the DNA. The sample lists approximately 53,000 clones, around 86% seen once, with about a fifth in the top ten.

This clonotype was sampled from an elderly woman with COVID-19, enrolled during active disease. The rearrangement joins TRBV4-1 to TRBJ2-1; 10 nucleotides match TRBD1. Specimen: peripheral blood. CDR3 region: CASSQGDRGQFF. CDR3 nucleotides: TGCGCCAGCAGCCAAGGGGACAGGGGGCAGTTCTTC.